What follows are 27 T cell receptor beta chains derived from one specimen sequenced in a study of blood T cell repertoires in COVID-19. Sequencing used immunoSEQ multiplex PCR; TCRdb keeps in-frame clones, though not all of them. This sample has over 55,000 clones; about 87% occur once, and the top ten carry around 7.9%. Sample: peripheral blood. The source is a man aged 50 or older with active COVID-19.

CDR3 loop: CAWSVSGRVRGNTIYF. CDR3 nucleotides: TGTGCCTGGAGTGTATCCGGCAGGGTGAGAGGAAACACCATATATTTT. This sequence joins TRBV30 and TRBJ1-3; possibly TRBD1 for D (5 bases). The germline V gene encodes CDR1 GTSNPN and CDR2 SVGIG (reference sequence). There are 16 residues in the CDR3. With 0 bases removed from V and 4 bases from J, the gap between germline ends came to 16 bases.

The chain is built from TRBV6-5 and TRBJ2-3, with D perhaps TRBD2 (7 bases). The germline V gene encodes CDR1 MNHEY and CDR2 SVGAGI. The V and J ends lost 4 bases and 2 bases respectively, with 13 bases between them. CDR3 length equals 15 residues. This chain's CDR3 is CASSSPGGPTDTQYF. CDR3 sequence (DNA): TGTGCCAGCAGTTCCCCCGGGGGGCCCACAGATACGCAGTATTTT.

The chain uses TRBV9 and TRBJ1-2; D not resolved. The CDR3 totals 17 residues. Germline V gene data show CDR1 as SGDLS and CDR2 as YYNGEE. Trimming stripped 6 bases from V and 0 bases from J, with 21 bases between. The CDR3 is CASTPVIAPLANYGYTF. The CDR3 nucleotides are TGTGCCAGCACCCCTGTAATTGCCCCGCTAGCTAACTATGGCTACACCTTC.

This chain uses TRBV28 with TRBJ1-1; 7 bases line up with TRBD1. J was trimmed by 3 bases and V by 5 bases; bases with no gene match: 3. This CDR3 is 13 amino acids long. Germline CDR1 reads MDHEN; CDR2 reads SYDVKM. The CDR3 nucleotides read TGTGCCAGCAGTGCCGGGACAGACACTGAAGCTTTCTTT. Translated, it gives CASSAGTDTEAFF.

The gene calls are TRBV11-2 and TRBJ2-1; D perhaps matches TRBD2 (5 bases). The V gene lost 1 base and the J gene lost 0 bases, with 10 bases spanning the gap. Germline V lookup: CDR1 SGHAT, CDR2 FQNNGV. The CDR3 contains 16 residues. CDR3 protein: CASSLAVGGSYNEQFF. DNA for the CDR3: TGTGCCAGCAGCTTAGCTGTAGGAGGCTCCTACAATGAGCAGTTCTTC.

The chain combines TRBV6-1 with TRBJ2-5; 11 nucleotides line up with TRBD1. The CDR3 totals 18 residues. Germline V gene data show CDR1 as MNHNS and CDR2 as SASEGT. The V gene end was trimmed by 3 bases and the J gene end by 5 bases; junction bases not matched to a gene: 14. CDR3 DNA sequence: TGTGCCAGCAGTGATGTTGGGACAGGGGGATGGGATGAGGAGACCCAGTACTTC. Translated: CASSDVGTGGWDEETQYF.

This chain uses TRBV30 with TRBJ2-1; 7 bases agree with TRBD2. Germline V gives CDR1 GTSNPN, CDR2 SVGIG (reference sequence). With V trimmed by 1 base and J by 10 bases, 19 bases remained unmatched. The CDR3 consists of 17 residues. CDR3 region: CAWSAAGIESGVREQFF. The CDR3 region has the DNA TGTGCCTGGAGTGCCGCGGGCATAGAGAGCGGGGTTCGCGAGCAGTTCTTC.

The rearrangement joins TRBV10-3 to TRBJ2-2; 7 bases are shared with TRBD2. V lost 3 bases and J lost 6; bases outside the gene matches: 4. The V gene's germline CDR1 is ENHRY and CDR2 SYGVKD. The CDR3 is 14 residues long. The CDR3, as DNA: TGTGCCATCAGTGACTATAGCGGGTCCGGGGAGCTGTTTTTT. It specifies CAISDYSGSGELFF.

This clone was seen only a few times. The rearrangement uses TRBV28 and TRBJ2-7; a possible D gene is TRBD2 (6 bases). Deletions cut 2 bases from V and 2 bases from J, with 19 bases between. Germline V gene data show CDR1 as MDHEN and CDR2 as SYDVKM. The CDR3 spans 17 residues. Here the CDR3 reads CASSLPKGPGATYEQYF. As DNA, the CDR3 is TGTGCCAGCAGTTTACCGAAGGGTCCGGGAGCAACCTACGAGCAGTACTTC.

As DNA, the CDR3 is TGTGCCAGTAGCACGGGACTAGCGGGGGGGCATGTCTACGAGCAGTACTTC. Translating it yields CASSTGLAGGHVYEQYF. The chain recombines TRBV19 with TRBJ2-7; TRBD2 matches 16 bases. Germline assignment: CDR1 LNHDA and CDR2 SQIVND (reference sequence). The CDR3 runs to 17 residues. Germline trimming cut 6 bases from V and 3 bases from J; bases unmatched to any gene: 8.

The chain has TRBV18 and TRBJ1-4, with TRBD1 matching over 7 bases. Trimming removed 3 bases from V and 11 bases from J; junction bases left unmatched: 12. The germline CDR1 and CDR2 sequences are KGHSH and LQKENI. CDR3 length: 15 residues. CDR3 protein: CASSPSRGEVEKLFF. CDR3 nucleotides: TGTGCCAGCTCACCGTCCAGGGGGGAGGTTGAGAAACTGTTTTTT.

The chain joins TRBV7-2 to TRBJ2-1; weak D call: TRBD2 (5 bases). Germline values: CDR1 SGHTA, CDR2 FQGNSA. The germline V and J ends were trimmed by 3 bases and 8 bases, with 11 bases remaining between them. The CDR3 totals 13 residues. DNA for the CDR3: TGTGCCAGCAGCTTTAGGAGGTCTTATGAGCAGTTCTTC. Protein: CASSFRRSYEQFF.

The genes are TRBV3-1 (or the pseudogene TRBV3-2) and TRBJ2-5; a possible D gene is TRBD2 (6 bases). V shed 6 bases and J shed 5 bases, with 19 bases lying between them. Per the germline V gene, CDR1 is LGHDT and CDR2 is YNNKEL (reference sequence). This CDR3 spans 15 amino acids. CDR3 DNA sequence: TGTGCCAGCAGTCCGGACGGGAGCTATGAGGAGACCCAGTACTTC. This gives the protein CASSPDGSYEETQYF.

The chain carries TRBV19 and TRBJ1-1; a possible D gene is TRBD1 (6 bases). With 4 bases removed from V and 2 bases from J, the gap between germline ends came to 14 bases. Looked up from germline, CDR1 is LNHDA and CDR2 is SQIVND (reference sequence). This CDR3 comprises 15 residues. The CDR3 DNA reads TGTGCCAGTAGTAGGGGCGACAGGATTAACACTGAAGCTTTCTTT. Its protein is CASSRGDRINTEAFF.

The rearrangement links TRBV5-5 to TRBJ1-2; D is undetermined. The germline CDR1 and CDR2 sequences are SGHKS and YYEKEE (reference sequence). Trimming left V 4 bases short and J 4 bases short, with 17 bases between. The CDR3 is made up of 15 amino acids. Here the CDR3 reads CASSTEGLPSYGYTF. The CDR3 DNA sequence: TGTGCCAGCAGCACTGAGGGCCTTCCAAGCTATGGCTACACCTTC. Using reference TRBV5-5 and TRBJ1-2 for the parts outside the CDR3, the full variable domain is DAGVTQSPTHLIKTRGQQVTLRCSPISGHKSVSWYQQVLGQGPQFIFQYYEKEERGRGNFPDRFSARQFPNYSSELNVNALLLGDSALYLCASSTEGLPSYGYTFGSGTRLTVV.

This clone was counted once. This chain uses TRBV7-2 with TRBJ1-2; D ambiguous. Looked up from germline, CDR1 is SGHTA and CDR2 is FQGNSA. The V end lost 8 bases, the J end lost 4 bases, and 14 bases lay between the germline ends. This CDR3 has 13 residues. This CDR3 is CASATNPLYGYTF. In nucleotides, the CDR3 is TGTGCCAGCGCGACTAACCCCCTCTATGGCTACACCTTC.

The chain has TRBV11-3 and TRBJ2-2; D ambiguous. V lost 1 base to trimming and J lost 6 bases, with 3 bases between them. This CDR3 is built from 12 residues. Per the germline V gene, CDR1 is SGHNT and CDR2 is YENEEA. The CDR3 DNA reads TGTGCCAGCAGCTTAGCGGCCGGGGAGCTGTTTTTT. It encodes CASSLAAGELFF.

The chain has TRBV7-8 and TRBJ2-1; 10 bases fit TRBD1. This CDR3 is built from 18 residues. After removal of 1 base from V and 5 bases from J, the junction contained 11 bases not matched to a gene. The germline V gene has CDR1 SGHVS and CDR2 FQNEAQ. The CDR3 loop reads CASSLVDRGRIENNEQFF. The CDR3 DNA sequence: TGTGCCAGCAGCTTAGTTGACAGGGGGCGGATTGAGAACAATGAGCAGTTCTTC.

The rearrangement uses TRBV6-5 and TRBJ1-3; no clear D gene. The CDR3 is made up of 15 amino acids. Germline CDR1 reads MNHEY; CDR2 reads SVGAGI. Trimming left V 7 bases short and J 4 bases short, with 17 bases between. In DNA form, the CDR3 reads TGTGCCAGCACCAGAGGGCCGGGTTCGGGAAACACCATATATTTT. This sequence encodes CASTRGPGSGNTIYF.

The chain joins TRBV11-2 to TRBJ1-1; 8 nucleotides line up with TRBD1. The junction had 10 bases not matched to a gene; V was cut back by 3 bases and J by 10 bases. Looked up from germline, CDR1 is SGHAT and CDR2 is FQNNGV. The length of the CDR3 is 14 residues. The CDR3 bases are TGTGCCAGCAGCTTGGGTACAGGGGGTCCAGGAGCTTTCTTT. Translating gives CASSLGTGGPGAFF.

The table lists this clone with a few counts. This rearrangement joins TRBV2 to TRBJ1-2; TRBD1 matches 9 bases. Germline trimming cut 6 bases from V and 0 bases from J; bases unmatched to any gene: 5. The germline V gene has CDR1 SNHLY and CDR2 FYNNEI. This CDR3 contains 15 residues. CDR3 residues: CASSGQGPSNYGYTF. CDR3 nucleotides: TGTGCCAGCAGCGGACAGGGGCCGTCTAACTATGGCTACACCTTC.

The CDR3 coding sequence is TGTGCCAGATTGGACAGGGGCCGGTTTAGCAATCAGCCCCAGCATTTT. Amino acids: CARLDRGRFSNQPQHF. This chain links TRBV21-1 with TRBJ1-5; the DNA was not compared with TRBD1, the D call given in the table. TRBV21-1 is flagged as a pseudogene. This CDR3 region has 16 residues.

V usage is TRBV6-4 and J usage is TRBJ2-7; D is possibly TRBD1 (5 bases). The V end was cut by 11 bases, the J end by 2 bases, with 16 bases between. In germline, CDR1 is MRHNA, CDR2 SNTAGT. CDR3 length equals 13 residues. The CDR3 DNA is TGTGCCGGGCCGACAGAGCCTACCTACGAGCAGTACTTC. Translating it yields CAGPTEPTYEQYF.

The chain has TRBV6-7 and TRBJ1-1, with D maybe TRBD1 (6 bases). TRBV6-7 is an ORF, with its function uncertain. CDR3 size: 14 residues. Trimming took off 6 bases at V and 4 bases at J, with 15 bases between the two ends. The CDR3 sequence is CASRPTTGPTEAFF. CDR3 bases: TGTGCCAGCAGACCTACGACAGGACCCACTGAAGCTTTCTTT.

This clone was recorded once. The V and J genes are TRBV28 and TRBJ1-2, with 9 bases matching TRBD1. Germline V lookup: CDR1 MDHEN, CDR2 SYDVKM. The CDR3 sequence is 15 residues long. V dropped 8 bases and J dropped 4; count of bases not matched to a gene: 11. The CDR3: CASGLGQGKGYGYTF. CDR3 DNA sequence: TGTGCCAGCGGCCTAGGACAGGGGAAGGGCTATGGCTACACCTTC.

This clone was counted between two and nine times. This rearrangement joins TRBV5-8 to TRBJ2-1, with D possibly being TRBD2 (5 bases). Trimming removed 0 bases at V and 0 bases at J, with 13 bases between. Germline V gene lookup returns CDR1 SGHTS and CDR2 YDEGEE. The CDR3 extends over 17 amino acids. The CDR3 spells CASSLVGSASSYNEQFF. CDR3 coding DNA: TGTGCCAGCAGCTTGGTTGGTAGCGCGAGCTCCTACAATGAGCAGTTCTTC.

The CDR3 DNA is TGTGCCAGCAGTCTACAGACAGGGGGCGCAACTAACTATGGCTACACCTTC. Residues: CASSLQTGGATNYGYTF. The rearrangement links TRBV6-2 or TRBV6-3 to TRBJ1-2; 10 nucleotides match TRBD1. The V and J ends lost 5 bases and 0 bases, in that order; junction bases with no gene match: 9. Germline values: CDR1 MNHEY, CDR2 SVGEGT. This CDR3 is built from 17 residues.